This T cell receptor beta chain emerged from a study of cytomegalovirus exposure and HLA in healthy donors. The study's findings and limits: The study assumed roughly uniform donor sequencing depth for presence/absence analyses. Indistinguishable V segments, including TRBV6-2 and TRBV6-3, were excluded.

Primers included in the PCR were 60 Vbeta and 13 Jbeta primers. Libraries were prepared by immunoSEQ multiplex PCR; TCRdb keeps only in-frame clonotypes and omits some of them. This table has about 150,000 clones, around 82% appearing once. Comments on this clone: The antigen is unknown.

The V end was cut by 2 bases, the J end by 9 bases, with 12 bases between. The CDR3 loop spans 14 amino acids. From germline, CDR1 is SGHTS and CDR2 YDEGEE. Participants comprised healthy donors of bone marrow. This rearrangement joins TRBV5-8 to TRBJ1-6, with TRBD1 as a possible D gene (5 bases). This TCR came from a woman aged 45-60 years in good health and CMV-seropositive. The sample comprised PBMCs. This chain's CDR3 is CASSFGTGGSPLHF. DNA for the CDR3: TGTGCCAGCAGCTTCGGGACGGGGGGTTCACCCCTCCACTTT.